This TCR beta chain was identified during a study of cytomegalovirus exposure and HLA in healthy donors (dated by TCRdb to about 2017). A note on the overall study: An earlier analysis of several hundred of the donors reported 250 to 300 Gb of sequence data and some 120 million unique TCR beta sequences from roughly 180 million T cells. Around 300 gigabases of sequencing data and 70 million to 100 million unique TCR sequences were included in an early release covering over 600 HLA-typed donors. Of the roughly 390 genotyped donors, roughly 80% were placed in the genetic ancestry cluster associated with self-reported Caucasian donors. The aim of the study was to test whether cataloging public T cell receptors could identify signatures of past pathogen exposure. The T cell repertoires of under 750 subjects were profiled by immunosequencing and related to cytomegalovirus serostatus. Along with the roughly 700-subject first cohort, a separate validation cohort of over 90 different subjects was used. The study combined high-throughput TCR immunosequencing, statistical association of individual TCRs with disease status, and machine learning to predict cytomegalovirus infection status. To study patterns of TCR occurrence, a later analysis re-analyzed previously published TCR beta repertoires from 666 donors and added high-resolution HLA genotyping. In the later analysis, no new phenotypic data were used to find candidate immune exposures; instead, reliance was placed on TCR beta sequences and their occurrence across donors. In an earlier analysis of 587 of the donors, high-throughput TCR beta sequencing was used to judge whether each TCR beta V gene segment behaved as functional or pseudogenic. Donor age, sex, ethnicity and CMV serostatus were collected together with the repertoire data. A later genetic analysis used genome-wide SNP genotypes for about 60% of the roughly 700 donors, treating that subset as a discovery cohort. Every discovery cohort repertoire had been produced on one sequencing platform. HLA typing covered class I and class II loci at four-digit resolution. The number of typed donors differed by locus: about 620-630 for A, B, C, DRB1 and DQB1; 500 to 550 for DQA1; fewer than 610 for DPA1; and 400 to 480 for DPB1. Four to six DR-DQ haplotypes were handled as single units for association and clustering, since linkage in the cohort was strong. Across 398 genotyped donors of the cohort, an average of about 200,000 unique TCR beta nucleotide sequences per donor were sequenced, and about a sixth of those sequences were non-productive. Broader findings and caveats from the paper: When HLA alleles, especially DR and DQ, strongly co-occurred, attributing TCR associations to individual alleles was difficult. The presence/absence analyses assumed that sequencing depth was roughly uniform across donors, and that assumption may not be true. In a later analysis, HLA-associated TCR beta chains were found to be more clonally expanded and to have lower generation probabilities than equally common non-associated chains. Some IMGT-functional V segments, including TRBV6-2 and TRBV6-3, could not be distinguished by the 87-base-pair reads and were therefore excluded. In a later analysis, several top co-occurrence clusters were reported to appear linked to parvovirus B19, influenza, CMV and Epstein-Barr virus. According to the authors, the approach could potentially be generalized to other disease states and immunological phenotypes. Correlated functional status among segregating V segments might reflect linkage disequilibrium, but an unknown experimental factor could not be ruled out. Specific HLA alleles were associated with 15,000 to 20,000 TCR beta sequences at a false discovery rate of 0.05 in a later analysis. Because counts were too low, about 15 rarely observed V segments, including chromosome 9 orphons, were left out of the earlier analysis of some 600 of the donors. An earlier analysis of 587 of the donors showed that most TCR beta V segments appeared in productive rearrangements either about 90% or about 30% of the time, which broadly matched IMGT annotations. In the study, about 150 TCR beta chains were listed as associated with cytomegalovirus. The sequencing pipeline was judged likely to have produced a cluster of highly shared sequence variants as a technical artifact. A further reported finding was that TCR beta sequences accurately predicted the HLA-A and HLA-B alleles for most subjects in the first cohort. The classifier was reported to diagnose cytomegalovirus status with high specificity and sensitivity in both the original and validation cohorts. Immune exposure information for the cohort was limited to CMV serostatus. In vitro tests confirmed that a few of the cytomegalovirus-associated TCR beta chains recognize cytomegalovirus antigens. Compared with the approximately 710-donor mean, donors in an Asian-associated ancestry cluster had fewer N-insertions in productive TCRs, according to a later genetic analysis. According to a later analysis, most CMV-associated TCR beta chains appeared to be HLA-restricted, and the HLA associations seemed to be driven largely by CMV exposure. A later genetic analysis associated a missense DCLRE1C variant with V-gene and J-gene trimming of TCR beta chains, and an independent cohort replicated the association. Most TCR sequences were observed very rarely across donors, whereas some public TCRs were present in many individuals. The cohort was sequenced for TCR beta chains only, and without alpha or paired-chain data the features that could be detected were limited. According to a later analysis, TCR association rates differed among HLA loci, with DRB1 alleles showing the most associated TCRs and HLA-C alleles showing the fewest. Because some donors lacked HLA typing at each locus, the association tests relied only on the typed subset.

Library creation used the immunoSEQ multiplex PCR assay. The multiplex PCR relied on a mix of 60 forward primers for TCR Vbeta segments and 13 reverse primers for TCR Jbeta segments. The CDR3 region of rearranged TCR beta genes was amplified from genomic DNA by a multiplex PCR assay. The Illumina HiSeq System was used to sequence the amplified TCR beta libraries as 87-base-pair reads. In the authors' own workflow: A later analysis tallied 70 million to 100 million unique TCR beta chains across the 666 repertoires, and some 10 million of those chains were shared by two or more donors. Raw reads were error-corrected and collapsed into unique sequences by a nearest-neighbor algorithm in which closely related sequences were merged to remove PCR and sequencing errors. Alignment of CDR3 sequences to IMGT reference sequences was used to assign V, D and J gene segments. For a sequence to be retained, at least a six-nucleotide match to both a V gene segment and a J gene segment was required. A rearrangement counted as productive if the CDR3 had no stop codons and remained in frame with V and J, and every other rearrangement counted as non-productive. Following IMGT convention, CDR3 was defined as the stretch from the second conserved V-encoded cysteine to the conserved J-encoded phenylalanine. Sequences without an unambiguous match to a single V gene segment were excluded from the earlier analysis of 450 to 650 of the donors. An earlier analysis of a few hundred of the donors called V segments functional above 56.7% productive rearrangements and segregating when the between-donor standard deviation exceeded 5%. A statistical classification framework was built for diagnosing cytomegalovirus status from the catalog of TCR beta chain sequences. V and J gene assignment, in a later analysis, came from comparing TCR nucleotide sequences with IMGT/GENE-DB human TR gene sequences. In a later analysis, CDR3 sequences and most-parsimonious VDJ recombination scenarios were assigned using the TCRdist pipeline. In a later analysis, every TCR beta chain was defined by the combination of its CDR3 amino acid sequence and its V-gene family, and reads without a unique V-gene family were dropped. A later analysis removed 592 highly shared, low-generation-probability nucleotide sequences to deal with suspected cross-contamination and a sequencing artifact. A later analysis calculated a clonal expansion index for each public chain from normalized within-repertoire ranks of inferred template counts. Generation probabilities in a later analysis came from a VDJ recombination model fitted to out-of-frame rearrangements, and those results were checked against IGoR. Hypergeometric tests were used in a later analysis to score TCR-TCR, TCR-HLA and TCR-CMV co-occurrence, with a repertoire-size bias correction applied to the TCR pairs. False discovery rates were estimated in a later analysis by permuting HLA or CMV assignments 20 times. In a later analysis, co-occurring TCRs were grouped with DBSCAN, and TCRdist sequence similarity was added when clustering was performed within HLA-allele-positive subsets. Repertoires with fewer than 30,000 or more than 120,000 public chains were left out of co-occurrence clustering, as were about five repertoires with anomalous nucleotide sharing. Drawn from immuneACCESS, this table holds only the in-frame rearrangements with V and J called that TCRdb kept. Clones are partly lost; checked studies trace under half to an unresolved V gene and leave the rest unexplained. The V and J calls and the clone size are those of that table, but D and trimming were determined from the DNA. The sample table shows under 150,000 clones, and around three quarters are seen once. In total, the top ten clones hold approximately 6.2% of the sample.

V and J are truncated by 0 bases and 5 bases respectively, leaving an intervening sequence of 13 bases. CDR1 and CDR2 are drawn from the germline V gene: SQVTM, ANQGSEA. From the cysteine through the phenylalanine, the CDR3 covers 14 amino acids. CDR3 DNA is the only sequence kept; it has 42 bases, read in frame from the first base. In total, approximately 690 healthy bone marrow donors made up the cohort. At the time of sampling, all cohort members were nominally healthy, though unrecorded immune exposures were likely present. The donor was CMV seropositive and was included in the group of 250 to 300 seropositive cohort members. A peripheral blood sample was provided by each donor, and peripheral blood mononuclear cells were used for TCR beta sequencing. The Qiagen DNeasy Blood Extraction Kit was used to extract genomic DNA from the blood cell samples. As regards this clone: No antigen is known for it. Within one base of it there is no much larger clone, and no base qualities were kept.

This TCR came from a man aged 35-49 years in good health and CMV-seropositive. Sequencing used PBMCs. The sequence links TRBV29-1 to TRBJ1-1; the D gene is unclear. The nucleotide sequence is TGCAGCGTTGAAGATCTGGGAGGGAGGACTGAAGCTTTCTTT. It is translated as CSVEDLGGRTEAFF.